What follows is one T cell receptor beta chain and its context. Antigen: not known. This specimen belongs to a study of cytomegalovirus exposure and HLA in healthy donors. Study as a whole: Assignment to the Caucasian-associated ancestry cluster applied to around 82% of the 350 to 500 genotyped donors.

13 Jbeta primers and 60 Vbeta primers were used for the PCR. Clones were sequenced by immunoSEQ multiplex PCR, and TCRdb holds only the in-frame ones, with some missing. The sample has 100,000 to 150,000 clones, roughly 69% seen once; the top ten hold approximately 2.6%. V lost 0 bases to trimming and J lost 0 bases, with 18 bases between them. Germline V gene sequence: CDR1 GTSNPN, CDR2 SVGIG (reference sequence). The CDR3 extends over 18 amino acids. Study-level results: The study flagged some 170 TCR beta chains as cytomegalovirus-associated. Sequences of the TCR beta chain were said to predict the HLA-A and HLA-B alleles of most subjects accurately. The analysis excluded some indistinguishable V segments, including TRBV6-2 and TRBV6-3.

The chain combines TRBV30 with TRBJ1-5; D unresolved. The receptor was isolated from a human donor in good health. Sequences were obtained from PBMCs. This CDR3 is CAWSVQGFGGPSNQPQHF. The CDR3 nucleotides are TGTGCCTGGAGTGTACAAGGGTTTGGAGGTCCTAGCAATCAGCCCCAGCATTTT.